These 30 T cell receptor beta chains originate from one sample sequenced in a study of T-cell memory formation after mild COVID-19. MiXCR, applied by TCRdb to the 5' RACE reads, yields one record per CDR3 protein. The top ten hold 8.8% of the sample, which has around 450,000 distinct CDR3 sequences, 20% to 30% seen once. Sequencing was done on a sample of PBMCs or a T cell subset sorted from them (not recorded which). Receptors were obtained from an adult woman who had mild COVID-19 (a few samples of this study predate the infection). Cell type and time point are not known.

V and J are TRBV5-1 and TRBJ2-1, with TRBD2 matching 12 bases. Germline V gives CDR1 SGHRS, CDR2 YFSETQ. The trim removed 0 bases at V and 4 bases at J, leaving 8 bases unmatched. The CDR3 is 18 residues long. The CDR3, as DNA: TGCGCCAGCAGCTTGGCAATGACTAGCGGGAGTTTGTACAATGAGCAGTTCTTC. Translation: CASSLAMTSGSLYNEQFF.

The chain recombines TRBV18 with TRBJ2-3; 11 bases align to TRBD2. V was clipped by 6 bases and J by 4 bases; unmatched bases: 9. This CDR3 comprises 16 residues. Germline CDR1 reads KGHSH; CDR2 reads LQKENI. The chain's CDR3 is CASSPLLAGDSDTQYF. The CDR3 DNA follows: TGTGCCAGCTCCCCCTTACTAGCGGGGGATTCAGATACGCAGTATTTT.

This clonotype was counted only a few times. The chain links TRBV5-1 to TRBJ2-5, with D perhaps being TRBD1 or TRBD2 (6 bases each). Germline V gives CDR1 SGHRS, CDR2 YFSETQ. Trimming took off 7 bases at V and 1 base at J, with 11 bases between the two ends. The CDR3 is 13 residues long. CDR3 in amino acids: CASFGGVQETQYF. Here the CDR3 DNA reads TGCGCCAGCTTCGGGGGCGTCCAAGAGACCCAGTACTTC. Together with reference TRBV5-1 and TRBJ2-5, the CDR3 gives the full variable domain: KAGVTQTPRYLIKTRGQQVTLSCSPISGHRSVSWYQQTPGQGLQFLFEYFSETQRNKGNFPGRFSGRQFSNSRSEMNVSTLELGDSALYLCASFGGVQETQYFGPGTRLLVL.

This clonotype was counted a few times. The CDR3 loop is CASSESTGNTEAFF. The CDR3 nucleotides are TGCGCCAGCAGTGAGTCGACAGGGAACACTGAAGCTTTCTTT. This sequence joins TRBV10-2 and TRBJ1-1; D is possibly TRBD1 (6 bases). From germline, CDR1 is WSHSY and CDR2 SAAADI. This CDR3 is 14 amino acids long. V shed 0 bases and J shed 1 base, with 6 bases lying between them.

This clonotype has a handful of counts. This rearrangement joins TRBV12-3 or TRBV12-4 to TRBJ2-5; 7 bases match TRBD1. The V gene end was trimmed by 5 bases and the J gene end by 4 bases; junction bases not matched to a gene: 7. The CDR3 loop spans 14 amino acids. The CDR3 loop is CASSLRDRGETQYF. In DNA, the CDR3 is TGTGCCAGCAGTCTCCGGGACAGAGGAGAGACCCAGTACTTC.

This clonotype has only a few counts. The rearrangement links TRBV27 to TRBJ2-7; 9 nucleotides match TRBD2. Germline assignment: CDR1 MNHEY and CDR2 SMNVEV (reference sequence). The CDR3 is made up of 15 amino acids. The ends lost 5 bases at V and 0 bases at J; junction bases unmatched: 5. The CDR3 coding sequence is TGTGCCAGCAGTATGACTAGCGGCAGCTCCTACGAGCAGTACTTC. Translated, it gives CASSMTSGSSYEQYF.

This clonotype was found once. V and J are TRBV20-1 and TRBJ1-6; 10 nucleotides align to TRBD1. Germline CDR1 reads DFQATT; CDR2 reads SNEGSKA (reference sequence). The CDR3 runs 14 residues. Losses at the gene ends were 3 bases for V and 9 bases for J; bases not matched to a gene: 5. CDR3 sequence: CSASSDRGRSPLHF. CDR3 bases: TGCAGTGCTAGCTCCGACAGGGGGCGTTCACCCCTCCACTTT.

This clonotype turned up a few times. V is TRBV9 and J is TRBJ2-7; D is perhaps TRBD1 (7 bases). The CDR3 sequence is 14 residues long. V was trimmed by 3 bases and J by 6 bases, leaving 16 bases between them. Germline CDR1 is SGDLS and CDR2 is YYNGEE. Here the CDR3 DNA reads TGTGCCAGCAGCGAAGGGCAGGGGGGAGGCGAGCAGTACTTC. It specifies CASSEGQGGGEQYF.

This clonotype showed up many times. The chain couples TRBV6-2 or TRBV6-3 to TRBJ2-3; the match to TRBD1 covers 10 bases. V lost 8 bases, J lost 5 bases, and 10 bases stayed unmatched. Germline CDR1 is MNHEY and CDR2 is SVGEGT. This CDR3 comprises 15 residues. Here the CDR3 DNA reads TGTGCCAGCGCCGACGGGACAGGGGTCCGAGATACGCAGTATTTT. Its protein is CASADGTGVRDTQYF.

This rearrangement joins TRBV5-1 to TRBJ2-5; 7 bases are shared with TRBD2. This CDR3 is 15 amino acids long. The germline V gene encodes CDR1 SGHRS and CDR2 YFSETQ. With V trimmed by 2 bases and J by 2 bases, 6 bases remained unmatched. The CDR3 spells CASSFLSGEQETQYF. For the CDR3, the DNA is TGCGCCAGCAGCTTTTTGAGCGGGGAACAAGAGACCCAGTACTTC.

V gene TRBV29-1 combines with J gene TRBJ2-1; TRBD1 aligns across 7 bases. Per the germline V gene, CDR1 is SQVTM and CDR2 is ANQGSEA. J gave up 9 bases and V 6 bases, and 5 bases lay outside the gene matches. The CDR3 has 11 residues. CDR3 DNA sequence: TGCAGCGTGGTGACAGGGAGTGAGCAGTTCTTC. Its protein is CSVVTGSEQFF.

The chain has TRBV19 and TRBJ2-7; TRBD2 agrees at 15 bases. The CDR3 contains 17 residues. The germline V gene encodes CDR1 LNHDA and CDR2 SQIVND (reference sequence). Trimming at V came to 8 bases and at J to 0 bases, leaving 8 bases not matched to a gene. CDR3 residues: CASYGLAGGNSSYEQYF. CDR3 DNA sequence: TGTGCCAGTTACGGACTAGCGGGAGGGAACAGCTCCTACGAGCAGTACTTC.

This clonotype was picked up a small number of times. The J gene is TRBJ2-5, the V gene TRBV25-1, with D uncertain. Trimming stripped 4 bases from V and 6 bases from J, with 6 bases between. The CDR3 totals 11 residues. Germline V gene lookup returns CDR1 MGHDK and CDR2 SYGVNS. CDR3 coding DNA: TGTGCCAGCAGTGCCTATCAGACCCAGTACTTC. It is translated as CASSAYQTQYF.

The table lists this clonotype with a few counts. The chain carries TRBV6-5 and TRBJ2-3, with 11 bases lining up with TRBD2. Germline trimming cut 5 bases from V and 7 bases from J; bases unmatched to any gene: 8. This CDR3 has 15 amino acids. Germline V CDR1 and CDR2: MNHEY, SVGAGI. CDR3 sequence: CASSPTSGTTYTQYF. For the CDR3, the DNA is TGTGCCAGCAGTCCGACTAGCGGGACGACATATACGCAGTATTTT.

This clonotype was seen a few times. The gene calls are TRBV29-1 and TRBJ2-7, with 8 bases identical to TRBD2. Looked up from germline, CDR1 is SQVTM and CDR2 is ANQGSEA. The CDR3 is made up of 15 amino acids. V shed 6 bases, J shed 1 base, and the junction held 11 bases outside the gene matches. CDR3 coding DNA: TGCAGCGTCTCGCTCGGGGGGGACACTTCCTACGAGCAGTACTTC. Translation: CSVSLGGDTSYEQYF.

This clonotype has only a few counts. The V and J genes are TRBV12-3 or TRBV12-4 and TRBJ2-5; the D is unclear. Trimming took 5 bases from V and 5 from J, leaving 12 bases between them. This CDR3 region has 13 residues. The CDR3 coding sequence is TGTGCCAGCAGTCCCTATTCTAGGGAGACCCAGTACTTC. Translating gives CASSPYSRETQYF.

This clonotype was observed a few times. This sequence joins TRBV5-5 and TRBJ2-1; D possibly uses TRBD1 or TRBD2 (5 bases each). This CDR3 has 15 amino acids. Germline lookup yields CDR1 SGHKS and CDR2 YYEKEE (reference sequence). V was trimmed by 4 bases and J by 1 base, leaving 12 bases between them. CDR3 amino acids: CASSRGWGSYNEQFF. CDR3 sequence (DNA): TGTGCCAGCAGCCGAGGGTGGGGGTCCTACAATGAGCAGTTCTTC.

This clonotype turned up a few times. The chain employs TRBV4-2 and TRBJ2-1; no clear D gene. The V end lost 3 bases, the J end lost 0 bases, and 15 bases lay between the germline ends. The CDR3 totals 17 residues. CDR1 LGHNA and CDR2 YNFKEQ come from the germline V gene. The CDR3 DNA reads TGTGCCAGCAGCCACGGAACTGACTTAATCTCCTACAATGAGCAGTTCTTC. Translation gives CASSHGTDLISYNEQFF.

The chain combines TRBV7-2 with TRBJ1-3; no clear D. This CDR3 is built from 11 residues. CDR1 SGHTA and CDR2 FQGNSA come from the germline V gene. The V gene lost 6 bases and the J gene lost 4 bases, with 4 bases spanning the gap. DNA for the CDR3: TGTGCCAGCAGAGAGGGAAACACCATATATTTT. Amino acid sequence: CASREGNTIYF. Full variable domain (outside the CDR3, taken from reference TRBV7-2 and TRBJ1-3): GAGVSQSPSNKVTEKGKDVELRCDPISGHTALYWYRQSLGQGLEFLIYFQGNSAPDKSGLPSDRFSAERTGGSVSTLTIQRTQQEDSAVYLCASREGNTIYFGEGSWLTVV.

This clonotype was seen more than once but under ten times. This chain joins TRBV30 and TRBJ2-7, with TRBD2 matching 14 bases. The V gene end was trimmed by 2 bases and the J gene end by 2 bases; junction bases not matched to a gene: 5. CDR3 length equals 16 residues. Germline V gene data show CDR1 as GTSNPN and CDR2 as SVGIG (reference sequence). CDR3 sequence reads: CAWSTPGLAGAYEQYF. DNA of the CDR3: TGTGCCTGGAGTACTCCGGGACTAGCGGGAGCCTACGAGCAGTACTTC. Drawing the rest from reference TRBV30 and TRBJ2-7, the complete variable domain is SQTIHQWPATLVQPVGSPLSLECTVEGTSNPNLYWYRQAAGRGLQLLFYSVGIGQISSEVPQNLSASRPQDRQFILSSKKLLLSDSGFYLCAWSTPGLAGAYEQYFGPGTRLTVT.

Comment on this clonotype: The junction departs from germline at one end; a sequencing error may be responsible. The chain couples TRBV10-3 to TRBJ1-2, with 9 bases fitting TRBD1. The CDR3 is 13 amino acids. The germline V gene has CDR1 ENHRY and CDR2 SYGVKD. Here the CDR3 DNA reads TGTGCCATCAGTGAGGCCTCGGGACAGGGCTCCACCTTC. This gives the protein CAISEASGQGSTF.

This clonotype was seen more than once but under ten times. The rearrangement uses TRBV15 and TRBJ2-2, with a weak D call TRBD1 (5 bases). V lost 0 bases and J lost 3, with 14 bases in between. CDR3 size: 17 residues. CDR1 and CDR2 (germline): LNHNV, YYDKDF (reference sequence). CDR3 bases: TGTGCCACCAGCAGAGATATCCGCGACAGCGACACCGGGGAGCTGTTTTTT. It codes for CATSRDIRDSDTGELFF.

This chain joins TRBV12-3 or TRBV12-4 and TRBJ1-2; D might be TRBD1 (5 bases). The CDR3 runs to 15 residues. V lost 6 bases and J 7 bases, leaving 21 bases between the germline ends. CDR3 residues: CASRPNAGRESGYTF. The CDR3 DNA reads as TGTGCCAGCAGACCTAACGCGGGACGAGAGTCTGGCTACACCTTC.

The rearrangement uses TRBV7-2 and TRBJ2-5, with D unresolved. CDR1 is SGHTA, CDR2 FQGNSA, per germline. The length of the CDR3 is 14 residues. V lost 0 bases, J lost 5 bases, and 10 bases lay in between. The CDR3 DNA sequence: TGTGCCAGCAGCTTAGCATCGGGTTTCGAGACCCAGTACTTC. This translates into CASSLASGFETQYF.

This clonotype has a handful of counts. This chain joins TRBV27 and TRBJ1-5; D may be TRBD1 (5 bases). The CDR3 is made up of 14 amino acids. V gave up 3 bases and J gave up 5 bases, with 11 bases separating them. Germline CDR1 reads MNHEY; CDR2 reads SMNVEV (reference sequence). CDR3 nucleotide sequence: TGTGCCAGCAGTTTGGGTGGGGCTTATCAGCCCCAGCATTTT. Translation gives CASSLGGAYQPQHF.

The CDR3 bases are TGTGCCAGCAGCTTGGTGGGGTCCCACGAGCAGTACTTC. This translates into CASSLVGSHEQYF. V is TRBV5-6 and J is TRBJ2-7; no clear D gene. The CDR3 is 13 amino acids. In germline, CDR1 is SGHDT, CDR2 YYEEEE. The germline V and J ends were trimmed by 0 bases and 5 bases, with 9 bases remaining between them.

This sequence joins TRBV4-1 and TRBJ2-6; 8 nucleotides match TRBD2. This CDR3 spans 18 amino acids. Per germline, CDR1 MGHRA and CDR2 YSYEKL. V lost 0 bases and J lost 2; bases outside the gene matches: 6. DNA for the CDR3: TGCGCCAGCAGCCAAGATGCGGGGGGTCTGGCTGGGGCCAACGTCCTGACTTTC. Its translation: CASSQDAGGLAGANVLTF.

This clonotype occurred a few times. The CDR3 sequence is CAGGQSQETQYF. The CDR3 region has the DNA TGTGCCGGTGGACAGAGCCAAGAGACCCAGTACTTC. The chain is built from TRBV2 and TRBJ2-5, with D possibly matching TRBD1 (6 bases). The CDR3 extends over 12 amino acids. Germline assignment: CDR1 SNHLY and CDR2 FYNNEI. Trimming left V 11 bases short and J 1 base short, with 11 bases between.

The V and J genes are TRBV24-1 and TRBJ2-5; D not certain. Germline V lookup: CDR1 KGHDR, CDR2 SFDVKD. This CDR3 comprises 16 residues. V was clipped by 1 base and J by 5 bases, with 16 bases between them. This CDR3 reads CATSDFRVDGTETQYF. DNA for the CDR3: TGTGCCACCAGTGATTTTAGGGTGGACGGAACGGAGACCCAGTACTTC.

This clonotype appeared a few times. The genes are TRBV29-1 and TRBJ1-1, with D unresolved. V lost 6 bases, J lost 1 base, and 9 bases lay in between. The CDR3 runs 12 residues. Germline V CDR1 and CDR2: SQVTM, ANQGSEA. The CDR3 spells CSVLQTNTEAFF. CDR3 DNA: TGCAGCGTGTTACAGACGAACACTGAAGCTTTCTTT.